The 24 T cell receptor beta chains below come from one sample, sequenced in a study of PD-1 blockade in classical Hodgkin lymphoma. All trial patients relapsed after autologous stem cell transplantation. Sequenced by immunoSEQ multiplex PCR; TCRdb stores in-frame clones only, minus some. The sample lists approximately 100,000 clones; about 89% were seen once. The material was peripheral blood mononuclear cells (PBMCs), obtained before the second cycle of nivolumab. These receptors were collected from a human donor with classical Hodgkin lymphoma.

The chain carries TRBV29-1 and TRBJ2-5, with 7 bases matching TRBD1. This CDR3 is built from 11 residues. The V and J ends lost 7 bases and 5 bases, in that order; junction bases with no gene match: 4. Germline CDR1 is SQVTM and CDR2 is ANQGSEA. In DNA, the CDR3 is TGCAGCGGACAGGGTGGGGAGACCCAGTACTTC. Its protein product is CSGQGGETQYF.

This clone occurred once. The chain couples TRBV19 to TRBJ2-7, with D possibly being TRBD1 (6 bases). The V and J ends lost 7 bases and 2 bases respectively, with 12 bases between them. Germline loops: CDR1 LNHDA, CDR2 SQIVND (reference sequence). The CDR3 has 13 residues. In DNA, the CDR3 is TGTGCCAGTACTCGGACAGATACCTACGAGCAGTACTTC. The encoded protein is CASTRTDTYEQYF.

The chain uses TRBV6-5 and TRBJ1-1; D remains ambiguous. From germline, CDR1 is MNHEY and CDR2 SVGAGI. Trimming took 0 bases from V and 0 from J, leaving 5 bases between them. This CDR3 comprises 14 residues. The CDR3 coding sequence is TGTGCCAGCAGTTACTCTAGTATGAACACTGAAGCTTTCTTT. Protein product: CASSYSSMNTEAFF.

V usage is TRBV19 and J usage is TRBJ1-1, with D possibly being TRBD1 (6 bases). The CDR3 has 17 amino acids. Looked up from germline, CDR1 is LNHDA and CDR2 is SQIVND (reference sequence). V lost 10 bases and J 0 bases, leaving 24 bases between the germline ends. This chain's CDR3 is CATKKSSDRSMNTEAFF. Written as DNA, the CDR3 is TGTGCCACTAAAAAATCTTCGGACAGATCCATGAACACTGAAGCTTTCTTT.

J is TRBJ1-1 and V is TRBV27; D is uncertain. Germline V gene data show CDR1 as MNHEY and CDR2 as SMNVEV (reference sequence). The CDR3 consists of 12 residues. V lost 5 bases to trimming and J lost 6 bases, with 10 bases between them. The chain's CDR3 is CASSRWLAEAFF. The CDR3, as DNA: TGTGCCAGCAGTAGATGGCTAGCTGAAGCTTTCTTT.

The chain joins TRBV5-1 to TRBJ2-3, with TRBD2 matching 10 bases. V lost 0 bases to trimming and J lost 10 bases; unmatched junction nucleotides: 11. Germline V CDR1 and CDR2: SGHRS, YFSETQ. This CDR3 has 16 residues. CDR3 bases: TGCGCCAGCAGCTTGGGAACTAGCGGGGCCCGCGGTGCGCAGTATTTT. Encoded protein: CASSLGTSGARGAQYF. The full variable domain, in which reference TRBV5-1 and TRBJ2-3 provide the parts outside the CDR3, is KAGVTQTPRYLIKTRGQQVTLSCSPISGHRSVSWYQQTPGQGLQFLFEYFSETQRNKGNFPGRFSGRQFSNSRSEMNVSTLELGDSALYLCASSLGTSGARGAQYFGPGTRLTVL.

J is TRBJ1-3 and V is TRBV4-2; 8 bases agree with TRBD1. V was pared by 4 bases and J by 0 bases, with 5 bases of the junction left unmatched. Per germline, CDR1 LGHNA and CDR2 YNFKEQ. CDR3 length equals 16 residues. The CDR3 reads CASSPNDRGSGNTIYF. CDR3 DNA sequence: TGTGCCAGCAGCCCGAATGACAGGGGCTCTGGAAACACCATATATTTT.

The chain joins TRBV28 to TRBJ1-6; 10 nucleotides agree with TRBD1. The V gene's germline CDR1 is MDHEN and CDR2 SYDVKM. The CDR3 extends over 17 amino acids. V was clipped by 5 bases and J by 6 bases; unmatched bases: 10. As DNA, the CDR3 is TGTGCCAGCAGTCTAAGGCGGGGGACAGGGGTTAATTCACCCCTCCACTTT. As protein: CASSLRRGTGVNSPLHF.

This clone came up once. The chain carries TRBV6-5 and TRBJ2-3, with 8 bases identical to TRBD1. This CDR3 is 14 amino acids long. Trimming cost V 6 bases and J 2 bases; bases outside gene matches: 4. Germline CDR1 is MNHEY and CDR2 is SVGAGI. CDR3 sequence: CASSRGQATDTQYF. The CDR3 bases are TGTGCCAGCAGCAGGGGGCAAGCCACAGATACGCAGTATTTT.

This chain connects TRBV4-3 to TRBJ1-6; no reliable D call. Trimming left V 4 bases short and J 0 bases short, with 10 bases between. CDR1 LGHNA and CDR2 YSLEER come from the germline V gene. The CDR3 has 16 residues. The chain's CDR3 is CASSRTAGSYNSPLHF. In DNA, the CDR3 is TGCGCCAGCAGCCGAACAGCCGGCTCCTATAATTCACCCCTCCACTTT.

The chain combines TRBV5-5 with TRBJ1-2; D not resolved. The CDR3 runs to 14 residues. CDR1 and CDR2 (germline): SGHKS, YYEKEE (reference sequence). Trimming shortened V by 4 bases and J by 0 bases, and 10 bases separated the two germline ends. The CDR3 is CASSLSGTNYGYTF. For the CDR3, the DNA is TGTGCCAGCAGCCTCTCGGGAACTAACTATGGCTACACCTTC.

The rearrangement joins TRBV19 to TRBJ2-7, with D tentatively TRBD1 or TRBD2 (5 bases each). Germline lookup yields CDR1 LNHDA and CDR2 SQIVND (reference sequence). The CDR3 contains 12 residues. The V gene lost 3 bases and the J gene lost 4 bases, with 7 bases spanning the gap. CDR3 in amino acids: CASSIGGYEQYF. The CDR3 coding sequence is TGTGCCAGTAGTATTGGGGGATACGAGCAGTACTTC. The variable domain in full, with the rest retrieved from reference TRBV19 and TRBJ2-7, is DGGITQSPKYLFRKEGQNVTLSCEQNLNHDAMYWYRQDPGQGLRLIYYSQIVNDFQKGDIAEGYSVSREKKESFPLTVTSAQKNPTAFYLCASSIGGYEQYFGPGTRLTVT.

The chain links TRBV5-4 to TRBJ2-7; D possibly uses TRBD1 or TRBD2 (5 bases each). Looked up from germline, CDR1 is SGHNT and CDR2 is YYREEE (reference sequence). V was shortened by 3 bases and J by 2 bases, with 9 bases between the two germline ends. The CDR3 runs 13 residues. CDR3 sequence (DNA): TGTGCCAGCAGCTCCGGGACGACCTACGAGCAGTACTTC. Its translation is CASSSGTTYEQYF.

This clone was found once. The CDR3 coding sequence is TGTGCCAGCAGTTTACACTACAGCACAGATACGCAGTATTTT. Translation gives CASSLHYSTDTQYF. The chain recombines TRBV27 with TRBJ2-3, with D unresolved. Germline V gene lookup returns CDR1 MNHEY and CDR2 SMNVEV (reference sequence). Trimming removed 2 bases from V and 0 bases from J, with 6 bases in between. The CDR3 totals 14 residues.

The chain joins TRBV30 to TRBJ1-5, with TRBD1 as a possible D gene (5 bases). The ends were cut back, 1 base at V and 1 base at J, with 8 bases in the middle. Germline-derived CDR1 and CDR2 are GTSNPN and SVGIG (reference sequence). The CDR3 covers 14 residues. CDR3: CAWSGGGSNQPQHF. CDR3 bases: TGTGCCTGGAGTGGCGGGGGGAGCAATCAGCCCCAGCATTTT. Drawing the rest from reference TRBV30 and TRBJ1-5, the complete variable domain is SQTIHQWPATLVQPVGSPLSLECTVEGTSNPNLYWYRQAAGRGLQLLFYSVGIGQISSEVPQNLSASRPQDRQFILSSKKLLLSDSGFYLCAWSGGGSNQPQHFGDGTRLSIL.

J is TRBJ2-5 and V is TRBV7-2; 14 bases fit TRBD2. The CDR3 runs to 17 residues. Trimming at V came to 4 bases and at J to 5 bases, leaving 9 bases not matched to a gene. Germline CDR1 and CDR2: SGHTA and FQGNSA. In DNA form, the CDR3 reads TGTGCCAGCAGCTCCCAGACTAGCGGGGGGGCTCGGGAGACCCAGTACTTC. Translation gives CASSSQTSGGARETQYF.

The gene calls are TRBV30 and TRBJ1-5; D gene unclear. CDR1 is GTSNPN and CDR2 is SVGIG in the germline V gene (reference sequence). This CDR3 is 16 amino acids long. V lost 0 bases and J 1 base, leaving 13 bases between the germline ends. CDR3 residues: CAWSVGFLESNQPQHF. CDR3 in DNA: TGTGCCTGGAGTGTTGGGTTTCTAGAGAGCAATCAGCCCCAGCATTTT. Looking up the rest from reference TRBV30 and TRBJ1-5 gives the full variable domain: SQTIHQWPATLVQPVGSPLSLECTVEGTSNPNLYWYRQAAGRGLQLLFYSVGIGQISSEVPQNLSASRPQDRQFILSSKKLLLSDSGFYLCAWSVGFLESNQPQHFGDGTRLSIL.

The CDR3 protein is CASSESVTGDEQYF. CDR3 in DNA: TGTGCCAGCAGTGAATCGGTGACAGGGGACGAGCAGTACTTC. The rearrangement links TRBV2 to TRBJ2-7, with 8 bases lining up with TRBD1. The V segment lost 2 bases and the J segment 5 bases; nucleotides outside the gene matches: 5. The CDR3 runs to 14 residues. The V gene's germline CDR1 is SNHLY and CDR2 FYNNEI.

This rearrangement joins TRBV11-1 to TRBJ1-6; D remains unclear. Germline assignment: CDR1 SGHAT and CDR2 FQDESV (reference sequence). Trimming took 3 bases from V and 6 from J, leaving 3 bases between them. CDR3 size: 12 residues. CDR3 sequence: CASSLVNSPLHF. CDR3 coding DNA: TGTGCCAGCAGCTTGGTTAATTCACCCCTCCACTTT.

The CDR3 reads CASRKDSPFSGNTIYF. The CDR3 region has the DNA TGTGCCAGCCGGAAGGACAGTCCGTTCTCTGGAAACACCATATATTTT. The genes are TRBV28 and TRBJ1-3, with D perhaps TRBD1 (6 bases). CDR1 is MDHEN and CDR2 is SYDVKM in the germline V gene. CDR3 length: 16 residues. Between the trimmed V and J ends, which lost 8 bases and 0 bases, there was a span of 17 bases.

The CDR3 here is CASSYSKGNTIYF. CDR3 nucleotides: TGTGCCAGCAGTTACTCGAAGGGAAACACCATATATTTT. The chain joins TRBV6-6 to TRBJ1-3; no reliable D call. The CDR3 consists of 13 residues. The germline CDR1 and CDR2 sequences are MNHNY and SVGAGI (reference sequence). Trimming cost V 0 bases and J 4 bases, with 4 bases left between them.

The V and J genes are TRBV5-4 and TRBJ1-2; unclear D gene. CDR3 length: 13 amino acids. Trimming removed 0 bases at V and 8 bases at J, with 11 bases between. Germline values: CDR1 SGHNT, CDR2 YYREEE (reference sequence). DNA for the CDR3: TGTGCCAGCAGCTTGGCCCGTGTTTTGGGCTACACCTTC. Translated: CASSLARVLGYTF. Looking up the rest from reference TRBV5-4 and TRBJ1-2 gives the full variable domain: ETGVTQSPTHLIKTRGQQVTLRCSSQSGHNTVSWYQQALGQGPQFIFQYYREEENGRGNFPPRFSGLQFPNYSSELNVNALELDDSALYLCASSLARVLGYTFGSGTRLTVV.

The chain recombines TRBV6-1 with TRBJ1-4, with D maybe TRBD1 (6 bases). V was cut by 10 bases and J by 8 bases, with 20 bases left in between. Germline CDR1 MNHNS, CDR2 SASEGT. This CDR3 has 14 amino acids. The CDR3 sequence is CATGRDMFLEKLFF. The CDR3 nucleotides are TGTGCCACCGGTAGGGACATGTTTTTGGAAAAACTGTTTTTT.

The chain uses TRBV10-1 and TRBJ2-3; 8 nucleotides line up with TRBD2. Germline CDR1 reads WNHNN; CDR2 reads SYGVQD (reference sequence). V shed 5 bases and J 5 bases; nucleotides not matched to a gene: 6. CDR3 length equals 14 residues. The CDR3 spells CASSKRGYRDTQYF. CDR3 nucleotide sequence: TGCGCCAGCAGTAAGCGGGGGTATCGAGATACGCAGTATTTT.